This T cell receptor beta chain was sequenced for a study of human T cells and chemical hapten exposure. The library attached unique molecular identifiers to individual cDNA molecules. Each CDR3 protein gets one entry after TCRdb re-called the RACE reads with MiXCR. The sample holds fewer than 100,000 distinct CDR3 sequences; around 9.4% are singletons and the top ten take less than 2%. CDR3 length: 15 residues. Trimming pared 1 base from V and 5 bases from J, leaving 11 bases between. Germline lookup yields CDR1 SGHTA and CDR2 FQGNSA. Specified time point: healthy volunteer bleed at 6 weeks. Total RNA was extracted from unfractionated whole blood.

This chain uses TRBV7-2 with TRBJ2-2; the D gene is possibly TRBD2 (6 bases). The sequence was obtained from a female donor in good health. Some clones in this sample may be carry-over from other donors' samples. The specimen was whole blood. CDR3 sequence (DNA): TGTGCCAGCAGCTTAGTCGGGGGTCGGACCGGGGAGCTGTTTTTT. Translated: CASSLVGGRTGELFF.